The clone carrying this TCR beta chain was found once. Per the original methods: Quantification of nucleated cells was approximated via reference gene primer amplification. The data were produced by immunoSEQ multiplex PCR, yet TCRdb's version contains in-frame clones alone and is incomplete. From that table come the V and J calls and clone size; the DNA was used to work out D and trimming. The sample shows around 390,000 clones, just under 90% of them seen only once. This entry comes from a study of blood T cell repertoires in COVID-19. Study details: PBMCs, B-cell-depleted T cells, or T cells were the source of the cDNA or gDNA that made up the material.

Participants' reported clinical history set cohort assignment. Germline CDR1 is SNHLY and CDR2 is FYNNEI. The CDR3 covers 13 residues. V shed 5 bases, J shed 9 bases, and the junction held 3 bases outside the gene matches. This sequence was found in a woman aged 45-59 years who had recovered from COVID-19. The genes are TRBV2 and TRBJ2-1; 11 bases are shared with TRBD2. Sample: PBMCs or T cells enriched from blood (not recorded which). The CDR3 bases are TGTGCCAGCAGTTCTCTAGCGGGGGGTGAGCAGTTCTTC. Translated, it gives CASSSLAGGEQFF.